This T cell receptor (beta chain) stems from a study of early T cells in non-severe SARS-CoV-2 infection. This clonotype was counted at least ten times. Per the germline V gene, CDR1 is SGHKS and CDR2 is YYEKEE (reference sequence). The CDR3 covers 14 residues. V dropped 0 bases and J dropped 6; count of bases not matched to a gene: 3. One entry per CDR3 protein, called by TCRdb with MiXCR from the 5' RACE reads. This table has approximately 71,000 distinct CDR3 sequences, more than 10% appearing once. The clonotype comes from an adult who was a healthcare worker with PCR-confirmed SARS-CoV-2 infection or an uninfected control (not recorded which). Input material: whole blood. This chain links TRBV5-5 with TRBJ2-1; TRBD1 matches 7 bases. CDR3 nucleotide sequence: TGTGCCAGCAGCTTGGGGGACAGACCCAATGAGCAGTTCTTC. It encodes CASSLGDRPNEQFF.